Listed below are T cell receptor beta chains from one sample, sequenced in a study of memory CD4+ T cells and cytomegalovirus serostatus. TCRdb keeps only in-frame clones here, not all; method: immunoSEQ multiplex PCR. The data contain under 75,000 clones, roughly 80% of them singletons. Sequenced: memory CD4+ T cells from blood. These TCRs come from an adult in good health and CMV-seronegative. Some clones in this sample may be carry-over from other donors' samples. Both conserved end residues are part of each CDR3. A D gene is named only where the DNA matches it firmly. Some rows mark clone size as missing; the rest say once, few, many or name a class of expanded clone.

D: NA; J: TRBJ1-3; V: TRBV29-1; size: NA; CDR3: CSGMGSGNTIYF; DNA: TGCAGCGGCATGGGCTCTGGAAACACCATATATTTT
D: NA; J: TRBJ2-4; V: TRBV28; size: NA; CDR3: CASSRALTRRGAKNIQYF; DNA: TGTGCCAGCAGCCGCGCCCTAACACGAAGGGGAGCCAAAAACATTCAGTACTTC
D: NA; J: TRBJ2-2; V: TRBV18; size: few; CDR3: CASSPDGSGELFF; DNA: TGTGCCAGCTCACCGGACGGATCCGGGGAGCTGTTTTTT
D: NA; J: TRBJ1-5; V: TRBV6-1; size: NA; CDR3: CASSETQSQPQHF; DNA: TGTGCCAGCAGTGAAACGCAGTCGCAGCCCCAGCATTTT
D: TRBD1; J: TRBJ1-5; V: TRBV7-2; size: NA; CDR3: CASSFGQDRHF; DNA: TGTGCCAGCAGCTTCGGACAGGATAGGCATTTT
D: NA; J: TRBJ1-2; V: TRBV6-1; size: few; CDR3: CASSAQLDSYGYTF; DNA: TGTGCCAGCAGTGCACAACTGGACAGCTATGGCTACACCTTC
D: NA; J: TRBJ1-1; V: TRBV30; size: NA; CDR3: CAWNREVRTEAFF; DNA: TGTGCCTGGAACAGGGAAGTAAGGACTGAAGCTTTCTTT
D: TRBD1; J: TRBJ1-5; V: TRBV10-3; size: once; CDR3: CASRDMGQGGGQPQHF; DNA: TGTGCCAGCAGGGATATGGGACAGGGAGGAGGTCAGCCCCAGCATTTT
D: NA; J: TRBJ1-1; V: TRBV6-1; size: NA; CDR3: CASRPDRSRAFF; DNA: TGTGCCAGCAGACCCGACAGGTCAAGAGCTTTCTTT
D: TRBD2; J: TRBJ2-3; V: TRBV9; size: NA; CDR3: CASSVGTSGTDTQYF; DNA: TGTGCCAGCAGCGTAGGGACTAGCGGCACAGATACGCAGTATTTT
D: NA; J: TRBJ1-3; V: TRBV28; size: few; CDR3: CASRTASSGNTIYF; DNA: TGTGCCAGCAGGACGGCTAGCTCTGGAAACACCATATATTTT
D: NA; J: TRBJ1-5; V: TRBV19; size: NA; CDR3: CATGGRQTNQPQHF; DNA: TGTGCTACTGGGGGGAGGCAGACAAATCAGCCCCAGCATTTT
D: TRBD2; J: TRBJ2-3; V: TRBV4-1; size: NA; CDR3: CASSLRYSGGTDTQYF; DNA: TGCGCCAGCAGCCTACGTTATAGCGGGGGCACAGATACGCAGTATTTT
D: TRBD1; J: TRBJ1-1; V: TRBV6-1; size: NA; CDR3: CASSGQGIGAEAFF; DNA: TGTGCCAGCAGTGGACAGGGAATCGGCGCTGAAGCTTTCTTT
D: NA; J: TRBJ2-5; V: TRBV7-9; size: NA; CDR3: CASSPRGSGEETQYF; DNA: TGTGCCAGCAGCCCGAGGGGGAGCGGGGAAGAGACCCAGTACTTC
D: NA; J: TRBJ2-7; V: TRBV28; size: NA; CDR3: CASSSPHRGSYEQYF; DNA: TGTGCCAGCAGTTCACCACATCGGGGGTCTTACGAGCAGTACTTC
D: TRBD1; J: TRBJ1-2; V: TRBV28; size: NA; CDR3: CASGPGGMDYGYTF; DNA: TGTGCCAGCGGCCCAGGGGGGATGGACTATGGCTACACCTTC
D: NA; J: TRBJ1-1; V: TRBV4-1; size: few; CDR3: CASSQEENTEAFF; DNA: TGCGCCAGCAGCCAAGAAGAGAACACTGAAGCTTTCTTT
D: NA; J: TRBJ2-1; V: TRBV27; size: NA; CDR3: CASSHGQAYMNEQFF; DNA: TGTGCCAGCAGCCATGGGCAGGCTTATATGAATGAGCAGTTCTTC
D: NA; J: TRBJ1-5; V: TRBV5-5; size: NA; CDR3: CASSSLSGGAGQPQHF; DNA: TGTGCCAGCAGCTCACTCTCGGGGGGCGCGGGTCAGCCCCAGCATTTT
D: NA; J: TRBJ1-4; V: TRBV18; size: NA; CDR3: CASSPGFADVWNEKLFF; DNA: TGTGCCAGCTCACCAGGTTTTGCGGACGTCTGGAATGAAAAACTGTTTTTT
D: TRBD2; J: TRBJ2-1; V: TRBV27; size: once; CDR3: CASRNRTSGRDEQFF; DNA: TGTGCCAGCAGGAACCGGACTAGCGGGAGAGATGAGCAGTTCTTC
D: NA; J: TRBJ2-7; V: TRBV2; size: medium-sized; CDR3: CASRGAIDYEQYF; DNA: TGTGCCAGCAGGGGGGCTATTGACTACGAGCAGTACTTC
D: NA; J: TRBJ2-4; V: TRBV6-5; size: NA; CDR3: CASSYSGAHIQYF; DNA: TGTGCCAGCAGTTATTCAGGCGCACACATTCAGTACTTC
D: NA; J: TRBJ1-2; V: TRBV29-1; size: NA; CDR3: CSGDSLYGYTF; DNA: TGCAGCGGAGACAGCCTCTATGGCTACACCTTC
D: TRBD1; J: TRBJ2-1; V: TRBV28; size: NA; CDR3: CASSTTGSGFDEQFF; DNA: TGTGCCAGCAGCACGACAGGGAGTGGGTTCGATGAGCAGTTCTTC
D: NA; J: TRBJ2-7; V: TRBV20-1; size: NA; CDR3: CSARQPPEQYF; DNA: TGCAGTGCTAGACAGCCTCCCGAGCAGTACTTC
D: NA; J: TRBJ1-4; V: TRBV4-1; size: NA; CDR3: CASSQEWGLGEKLFF; DNA: TGCGCCAGCAGCCAAGAGTGGGGGTTGGGGGAAAAACTGTTTTTT
D: NA; J: TRBJ1-2; V: TRBV30; size: NA; CDR3: CAWSARGLNVGYTF; DNA: TGTGCCTGGAGTGCCCGGGGGCTAAATGTTGGCTACACCTTC
D: NA; J: TRBJ1-2; V: TRBV10-3; size: NA; CDR3: CAISESTGLYGYTF; DNA: TGTGCCATCAGTGAGTCAACAGGTCTTTATGGCTACACCTTC
D: TRBD1; J: TRBJ2-1; V: TRBV7-8; size: NA; CDR3: CASSPGTGESYNEQFF; DNA: TGTGCCAGCAGCCCCGGGACAGGGGAATCCTACAATGAGCAGTTCTTC
D: NA; J: TRBJ2-5; V: TRBV18; size: once; CDR3: CASARISGQETQYF; DNA: TGTGCCAGCGCACGTATCTCGGGACAAGAGACCCAGTACTTC
D: NA; J: TRBJ1-2; V: TRBV30; size: NA; CDR3: CAWRGEGDYGYTF; DNA: TGTGCCTGGAGGGGCGAGGGGGACTATGGCTACACCTTC
D: NA; J: TRBJ2-6; V: TRBV19; size: once; CDR3: CASSIKGHLSGANVLTF; DNA: TGTGCCAGTAGTATAAAGGGGCACCTCTCTGGGGCCAACGTCCTGACTTTC
D: NA; J: TRBJ2-1; V: TRBV9; size: NA; CDR3: CASSVAGTHLYNEQFF; DNA: TGTGCCAGCAGCGTCGCCGGGACACATCTCTACAATGAGCAGTTCTTC